The source of this T cell receptor beta chain is a study of cytomegalovirus exposure and HLA in healthy donors. Study-wide findings and caveats: The only immune exposure information that was available was CMV serostatus. An analysis done earlier found most TCR beta V segments productive about 87% or about 30% of the time.

A remark on this clone: What it binds is unknown.

PCR primers comprised 60 Vbeta and 13 Jbeta primers. Clones were sequenced by immunoSEQ multiplex PCR, and TCRdb holds only the in-frame ones, with some missing. The table includes roughly 180,000 clones, less than 80% detected once. This CDR3 region has 14 residues. Trimming took off 4 bases at V and 8 bases at J, with 17 bases between the two ends. Germline V gene sequence: CDR1 LNHDA, CDR2 SQIVND (reference sequence). Sample: PBMCs. The chain couples TRBV19 to TRBJ1-2; no reliable D call. The source of this sequence is a female donor in good health and CMV-seronegative. The CDR3 nucleotides are TGTGCCAGTAGTAGGGAGGACTCCCCGGGGGGCTACACCTTC. Its translation: CASSREDSPGGYTF. Full variable domain (rest looked up from reference TRBV19 and TRBJ1-2): DGGITQSPKYLFRKEGQNVTLSCEQNLNHDAMYWYRQDPGQGLRLIYYSQIVNDFQKGDIAEGYSVSREKKESFPLTVTSAQKNPTAFYLCASSREDSPGGYTFGSGTRLTVV.